Shown below are 5 T cell receptor beta chains from a single sample sequenced in a study of blood T cell repertoires in COVID-19. The protocol was immunoSEQ multiplex PCR, while the TCRdb copy is restricted to in-frame clones and leaves out a portion. Among around 140,000 clones, 88% were seen once, and the ten largest hold 2% to 2.5%. Sequencing used peripheral blood. The receptors were gathered from a man aged 65 to 79 with active COVID-19.

V is TRBV6-6 and J is TRBJ2-3; possible D gene TRBD2, 5 bases. Trimming removed 0 bases from V and 0 bases from J, with 7 bases in between. The CDR3 covers 15 residues. Germline V CDR1 and CDR2: MNHNY, SVGAGI (reference sequence). The CDR3 loop is CASSYSRGSTDTQYF. The CDR3 DNA reads TGTGCCAGCAGTTACTCGAGAGGGAGCACAGATACGCAGTATTTT.

The chain has TRBV29-1 and TRBJ1-2, with 12 bases identical to TRBD1. The CDR3 consists of 15 residues. V lost 6 bases to trimming and J lost 3 bases; unmatched junction nucleotides: 8. Germline loops: CDR1 SQVTM, CDR2 ANQGSEA. The DNA for the CDR3 is TGCAGCGTCGTCCGGGACAGGGGGCGCGACTATGGCTACACCTTC. Protein sequence: CSVVRDRGRDYGYTF.

The chain carries TRBV18 and TRBJ2-1, with a tentative D call TRBD1 (6 bases). The CDR3 consists of 13 residues. CDR1 KGHSH and CDR2 LQKENI come from the germline V gene. Trimming shortened V by 6 bases and J by 4 bases, and 10 bases separated the two germline ends. The CDR3 region is CASSPQGYNEQFF. The CDR3 nucleotides are TGTGCCAGCTCTCCGCAGGGGTACAATGAGCAGTTCTTC.

This clone was picked up one time. Written as DNA, the CDR3 is TGTGCCAGCAGCGTAGAACGGGAGCCGGCAGATACGCAGTATTTT. This sequence encodes CASSVEREPADTQYF. The rearrangement uses TRBV9 and TRBJ2-3, with D maybe TRBD2 (6 bases). The CDR3 length is 15 residues. The germline V gene has CDR1 SGDLS and CDR2 YYNGEE. The germline V and J ends were trimmed by 0 bases and 4 bases, with 12 bases remaining between them.

The rearrangement uses TRBV3-1 (or the pseudogene TRBV3-2) and TRBJ2-7; the match to TRBD1 covers 10 bases. The V gene end was trimmed by 1 base and the J gene end by 4 bases; junction bases not matched to a gene: 4. Germline CDR1 and CDR2: LGHDT and YNNKEL (reference sequence). The CDR3 consists of 15 residues. CDR3 bases: TGTGCCAGCAGCCAAGGCCCGGGACAGGGGTACGAGCAGTACTTC. Translation: CASSQGPGQGYEQYF.